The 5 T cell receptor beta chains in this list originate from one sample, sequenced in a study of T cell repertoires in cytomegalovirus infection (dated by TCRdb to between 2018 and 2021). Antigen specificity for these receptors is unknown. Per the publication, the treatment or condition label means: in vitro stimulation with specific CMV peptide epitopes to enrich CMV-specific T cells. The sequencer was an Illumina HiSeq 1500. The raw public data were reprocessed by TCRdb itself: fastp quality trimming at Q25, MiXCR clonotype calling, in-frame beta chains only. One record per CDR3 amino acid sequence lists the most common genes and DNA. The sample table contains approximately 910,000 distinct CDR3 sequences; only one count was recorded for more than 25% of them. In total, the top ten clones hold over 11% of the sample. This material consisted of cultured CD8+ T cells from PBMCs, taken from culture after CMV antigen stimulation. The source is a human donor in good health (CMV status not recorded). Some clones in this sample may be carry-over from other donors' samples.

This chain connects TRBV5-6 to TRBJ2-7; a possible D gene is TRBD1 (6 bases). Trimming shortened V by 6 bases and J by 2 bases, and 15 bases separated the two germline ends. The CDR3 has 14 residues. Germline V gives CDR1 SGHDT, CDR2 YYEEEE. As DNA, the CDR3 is TGTGCCAGCACCGGCGGACAGTCCCCCTACGAGCAGTACGTC. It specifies CASTGGQSPYEQYV.

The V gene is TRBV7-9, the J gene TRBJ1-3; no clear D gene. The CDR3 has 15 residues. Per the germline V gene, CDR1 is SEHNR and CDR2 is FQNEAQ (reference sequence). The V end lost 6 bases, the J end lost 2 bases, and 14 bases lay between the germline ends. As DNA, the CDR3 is TGTGCCAGCAGTTCTCCTAGGGAAGCTGGAAACACCATATATTTT. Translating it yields CASSSPREAGNTIYF.

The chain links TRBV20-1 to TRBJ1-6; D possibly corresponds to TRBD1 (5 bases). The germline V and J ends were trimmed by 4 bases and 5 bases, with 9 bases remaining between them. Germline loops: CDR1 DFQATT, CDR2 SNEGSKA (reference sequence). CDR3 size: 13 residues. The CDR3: CSATGFDNSPLHF. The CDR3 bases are TGCAGTGCTACAGGGTTCGATAATTCACCCCTCCACTTT.

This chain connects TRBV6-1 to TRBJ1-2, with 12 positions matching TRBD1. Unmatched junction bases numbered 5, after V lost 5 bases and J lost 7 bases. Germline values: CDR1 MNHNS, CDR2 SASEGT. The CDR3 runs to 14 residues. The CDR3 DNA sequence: TGTGCCAGCAGTTGGGACAGGGGGCCTGGTGGCTACACCTTC. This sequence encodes CASSWDRGPGGYTF.

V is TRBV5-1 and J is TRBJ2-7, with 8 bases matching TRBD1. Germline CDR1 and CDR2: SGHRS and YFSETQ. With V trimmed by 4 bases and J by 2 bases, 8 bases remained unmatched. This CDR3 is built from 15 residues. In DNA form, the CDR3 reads TGCGCCAGCAGCCCCGGGACAGGCGGAACCTACGAGCAGTACTTC. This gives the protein CASSPGTGGTYEQYF.